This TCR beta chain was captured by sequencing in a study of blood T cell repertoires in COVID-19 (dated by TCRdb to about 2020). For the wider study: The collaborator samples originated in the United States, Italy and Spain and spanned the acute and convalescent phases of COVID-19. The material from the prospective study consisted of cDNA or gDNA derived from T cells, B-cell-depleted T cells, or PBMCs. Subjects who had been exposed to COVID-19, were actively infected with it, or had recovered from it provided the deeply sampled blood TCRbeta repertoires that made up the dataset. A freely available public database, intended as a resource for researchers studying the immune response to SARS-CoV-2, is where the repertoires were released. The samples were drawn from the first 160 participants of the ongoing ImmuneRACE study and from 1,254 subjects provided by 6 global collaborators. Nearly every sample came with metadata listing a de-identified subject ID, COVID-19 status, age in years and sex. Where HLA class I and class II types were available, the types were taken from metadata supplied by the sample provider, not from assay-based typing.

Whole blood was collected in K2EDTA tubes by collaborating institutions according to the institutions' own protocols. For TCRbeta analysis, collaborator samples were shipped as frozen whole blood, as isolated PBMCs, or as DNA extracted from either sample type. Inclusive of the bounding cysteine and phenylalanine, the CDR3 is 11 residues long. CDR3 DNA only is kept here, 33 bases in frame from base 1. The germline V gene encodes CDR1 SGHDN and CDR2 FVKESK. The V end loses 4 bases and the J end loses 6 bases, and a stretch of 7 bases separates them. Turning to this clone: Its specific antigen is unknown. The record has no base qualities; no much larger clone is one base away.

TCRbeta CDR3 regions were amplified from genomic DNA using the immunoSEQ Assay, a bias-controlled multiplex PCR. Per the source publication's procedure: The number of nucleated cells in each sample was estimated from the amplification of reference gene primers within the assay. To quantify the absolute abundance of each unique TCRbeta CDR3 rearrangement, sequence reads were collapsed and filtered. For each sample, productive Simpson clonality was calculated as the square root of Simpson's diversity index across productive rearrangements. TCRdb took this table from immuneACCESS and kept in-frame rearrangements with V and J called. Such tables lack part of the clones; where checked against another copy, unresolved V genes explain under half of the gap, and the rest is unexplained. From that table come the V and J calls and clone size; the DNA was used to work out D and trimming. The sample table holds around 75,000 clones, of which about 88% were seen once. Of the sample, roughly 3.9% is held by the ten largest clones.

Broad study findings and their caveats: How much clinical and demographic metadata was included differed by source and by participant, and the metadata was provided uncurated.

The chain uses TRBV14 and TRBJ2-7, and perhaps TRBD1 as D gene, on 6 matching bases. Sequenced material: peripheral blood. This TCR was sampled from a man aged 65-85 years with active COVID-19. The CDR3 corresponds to CASSRGPEQYF. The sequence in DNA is TGTGCCAGCAGCCGGGGGCCCGAGCAGTACTTC.